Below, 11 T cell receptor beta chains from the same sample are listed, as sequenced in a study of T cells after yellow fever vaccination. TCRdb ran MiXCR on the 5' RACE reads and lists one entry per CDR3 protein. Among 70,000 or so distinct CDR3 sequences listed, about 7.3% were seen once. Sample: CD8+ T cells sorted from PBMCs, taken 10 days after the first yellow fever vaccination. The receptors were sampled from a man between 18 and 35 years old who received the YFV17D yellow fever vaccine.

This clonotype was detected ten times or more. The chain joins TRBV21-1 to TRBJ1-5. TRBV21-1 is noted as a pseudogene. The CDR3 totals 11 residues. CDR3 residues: CASRGTQPQHF. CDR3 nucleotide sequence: TGTGCCAGCAGGGGAACTCAGCCCCAGCATTTT.

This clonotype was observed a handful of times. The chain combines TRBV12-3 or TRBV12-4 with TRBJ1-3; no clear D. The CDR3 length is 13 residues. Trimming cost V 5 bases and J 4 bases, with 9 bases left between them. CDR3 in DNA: TGTGCCAGCAGTCCAGGATCAGGAAACACCATATATTTT. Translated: CASSPGSGNTIYF.

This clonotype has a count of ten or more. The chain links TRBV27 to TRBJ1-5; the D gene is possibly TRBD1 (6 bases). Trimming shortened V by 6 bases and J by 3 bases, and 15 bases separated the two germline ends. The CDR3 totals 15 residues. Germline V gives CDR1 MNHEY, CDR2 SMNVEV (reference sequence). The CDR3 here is CASRKQGGLNQPQHF. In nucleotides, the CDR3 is TGTGCCAGCAGGAAACAGGGCGGTCTCAATCAGCCCCAGCATTTT.

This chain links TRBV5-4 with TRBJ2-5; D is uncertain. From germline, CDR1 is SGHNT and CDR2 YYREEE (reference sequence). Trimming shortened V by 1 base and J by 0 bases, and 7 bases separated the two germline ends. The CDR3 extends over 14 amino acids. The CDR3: CASSLFQYQETQYF. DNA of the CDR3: TGTGCCAGCAGCTTGTTTCAGTACCAAGAGACCCAGTACTTC.

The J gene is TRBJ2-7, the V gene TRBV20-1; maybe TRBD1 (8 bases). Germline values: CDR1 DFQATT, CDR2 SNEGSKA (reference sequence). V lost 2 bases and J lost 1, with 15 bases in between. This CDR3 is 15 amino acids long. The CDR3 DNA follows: TGCAGTGCTAGATCAGGACAGGGAGGGTCCTACGAGCAGTACTTC. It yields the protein CSARSGQGGSYEQYF.

The CDR3 nucleotides read TGTGCCAGCAGCCAGTTCACTGGTGCTGGGGCCAACGTCCTGACTTTC. Its translation: CASSQFTGAGANVLTF. The chain employs TRBV4-2 and TRBJ2-6; D remains ambiguous. The CDR3 spans 16 residues. V shed 3 bases and J shed 2 bases, with 11 bases lying between them. The germline V gene has CDR1 LGHNA and CDR2 YNFKEQ.

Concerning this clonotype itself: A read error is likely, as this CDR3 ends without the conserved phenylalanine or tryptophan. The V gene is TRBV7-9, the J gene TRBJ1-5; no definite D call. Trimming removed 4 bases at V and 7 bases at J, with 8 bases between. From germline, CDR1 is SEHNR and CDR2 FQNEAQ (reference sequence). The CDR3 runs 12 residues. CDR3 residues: CASSYSNQPQHL. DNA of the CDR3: TGTGCCAGCAGCTACTCAAACCAGCCCCAGCATTTA.

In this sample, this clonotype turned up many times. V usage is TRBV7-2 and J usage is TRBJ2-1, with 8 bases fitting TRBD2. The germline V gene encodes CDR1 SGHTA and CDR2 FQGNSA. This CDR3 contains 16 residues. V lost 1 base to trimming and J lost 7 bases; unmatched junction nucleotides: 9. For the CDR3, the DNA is TGTGCCAGCAGCTTAGTGATAGCGGGGATGTCTAATGAGCAGTTCTTC. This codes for CASSLVIAGMSNEQFF. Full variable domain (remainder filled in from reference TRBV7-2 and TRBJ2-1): GAGVSQSPSNKVTEKGKDVELRCDPISGHTALYWYRQSLGQGLEFLIYFQGNSAPDKSGLPSDRFSAERTGGSVSTLTIQRTQQEDSAVYLCASSLVIAGMSNEQFFGPGTRLTVL.

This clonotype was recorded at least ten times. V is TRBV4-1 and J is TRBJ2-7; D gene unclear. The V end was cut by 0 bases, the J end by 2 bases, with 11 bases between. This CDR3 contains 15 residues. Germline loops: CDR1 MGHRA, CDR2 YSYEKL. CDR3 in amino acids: CASSQDAAEPYEQYF. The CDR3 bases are TGCGCCAGCAGCCAAGACGCGGCGGAACCCTACGAGCAGTACTTC.

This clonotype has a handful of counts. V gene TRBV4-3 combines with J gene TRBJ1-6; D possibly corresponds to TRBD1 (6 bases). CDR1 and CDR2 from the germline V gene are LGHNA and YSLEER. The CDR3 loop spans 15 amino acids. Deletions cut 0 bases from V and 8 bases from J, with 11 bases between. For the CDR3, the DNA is TGCGCCAGCAGCCAAGACAGGGGAGTGTATTCACCCCTCCACTTT. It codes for CASSQDRGVYSPLHF.

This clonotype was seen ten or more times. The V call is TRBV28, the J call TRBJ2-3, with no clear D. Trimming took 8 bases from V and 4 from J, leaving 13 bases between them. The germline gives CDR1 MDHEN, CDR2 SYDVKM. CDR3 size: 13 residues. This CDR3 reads CASSWARADTQYF. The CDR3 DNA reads TGTGCCAGCTCCTGGGCCCGGGCAGATACGCAGTATTTT.